This section outlines one TCR beta chain sequence together with its context. The antigen remains undetermined. This record belongs to a study of vaccination and CD4 T cells after COVID-19. Study in general: The makeup of the convalescents was six males and four females, two of them Hispanic. Overall study results and limits: Among convalescent patients, a median roughly 90% of reactive clones emerged only after vaccination.

Regarding treatment: roughly 10-day PBMC culture with coronavirus spike peptide pools or control peptides (ViraFEST assay). The germline V gene has CDR1 DFQATT and CDR2 SNEGSKA (reference sequence). The CDR3 extends over 16 amino acids. V lost 0 bases, J lost 8 bases, and 17 bases lay in between. Oncomine TCR Beta short-read sequencing was applied to DNA from cultured CD4+ T cells. TCRdb used MiXCR to reprocess the PCR reads, holding one entry per CDR3 protein. The profile shows approximately 23,000 distinct CDR3 sequences, 50% of them singletons. Sequences were derived from CD4+ T cells from blood, cultured in vitro, sampled before SARS-CoV-2 vaccination. V gene TRBV20-1 combines with J gene TRBJ1-6; D ambiguous. The sequence derives from a human donor who received a COVID-19 vaccine. The CDR3 DNA reads as TGCAGTGCTAGAGAAGTGGGCCTGAAATCTTATTCACCCCTCCACTTT. This codes for CSAREVGLKSYSPLHF.